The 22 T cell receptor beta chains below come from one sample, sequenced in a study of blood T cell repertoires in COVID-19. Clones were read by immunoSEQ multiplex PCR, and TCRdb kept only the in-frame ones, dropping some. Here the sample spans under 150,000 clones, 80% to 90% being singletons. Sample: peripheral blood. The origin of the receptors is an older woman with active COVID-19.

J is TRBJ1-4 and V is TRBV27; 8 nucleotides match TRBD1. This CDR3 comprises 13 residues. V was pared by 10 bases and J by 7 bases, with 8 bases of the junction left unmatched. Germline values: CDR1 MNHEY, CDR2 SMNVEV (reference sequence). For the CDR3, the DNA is TGTGCCACCGGACAGGGTTGGGGTGAAAAACTGTTTTTT. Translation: CATGQGWGEKLFF.

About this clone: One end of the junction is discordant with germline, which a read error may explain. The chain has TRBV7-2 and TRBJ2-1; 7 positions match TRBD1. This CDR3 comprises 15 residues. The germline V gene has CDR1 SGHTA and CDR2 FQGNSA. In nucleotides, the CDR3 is TGTGCCAGCAGAAAGGACAGGAGCCACTACACTGAGCAGTTCTTC. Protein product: CASRKDRSHYTEQFF.

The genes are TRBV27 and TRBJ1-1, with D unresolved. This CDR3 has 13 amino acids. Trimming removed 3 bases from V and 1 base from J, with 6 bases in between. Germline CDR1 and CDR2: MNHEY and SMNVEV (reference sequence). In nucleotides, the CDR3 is TGTGCCAGCAGTTTCACACCGAACACTGAAGCTTTCTTT. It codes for CASSFTPNTEAFF.

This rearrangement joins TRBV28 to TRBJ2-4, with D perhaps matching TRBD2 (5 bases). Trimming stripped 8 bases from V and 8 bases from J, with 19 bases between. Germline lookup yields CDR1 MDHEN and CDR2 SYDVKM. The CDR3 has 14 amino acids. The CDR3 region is CASALSRTLDIQYF. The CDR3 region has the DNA TGTGCCAGCGCCCTTTCCAGGACTTTGGACATTCAGTACTTC.

The CDR3 DNA is TGTGCCAGCAGCCAGGTCCACAATTCACCCCTCCACTTT. Translated, it gives CASSQVHNSPLHF. The chain links TRBV28 to TRBJ1-6, with D unclear. CDR1 and CDR2 from the germline V gene are MDHEN and SYDVKM. The CDR3 spans 13 residues. Trimming cost V 6 bases and J 7 bases, with 10 bases left between them.

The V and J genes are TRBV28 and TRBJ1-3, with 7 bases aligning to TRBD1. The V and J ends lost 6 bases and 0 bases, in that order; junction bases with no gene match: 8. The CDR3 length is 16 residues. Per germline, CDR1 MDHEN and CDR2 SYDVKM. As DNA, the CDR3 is TGTGCCAGCAGGGGTGACAGGGCACCCTCTGGAAACACCATATATTTT. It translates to CASRGDRAPSGNTIYF.

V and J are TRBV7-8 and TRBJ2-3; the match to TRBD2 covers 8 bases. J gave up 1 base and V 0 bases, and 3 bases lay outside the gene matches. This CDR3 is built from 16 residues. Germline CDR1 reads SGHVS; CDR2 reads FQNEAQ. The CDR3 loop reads CASSLAVGRGTDTQYF. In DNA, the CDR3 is TGTGCCAGCAGCTTAGCCGTCGGGAGGGGCACAGATACGCAGTATTTT.

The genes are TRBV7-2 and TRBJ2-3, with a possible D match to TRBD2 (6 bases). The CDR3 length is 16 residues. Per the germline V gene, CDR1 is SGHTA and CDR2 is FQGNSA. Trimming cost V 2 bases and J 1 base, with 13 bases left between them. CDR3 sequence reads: CASSLTWDLRTDTQYF. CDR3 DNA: TGTGCCAGCAGCTTAACATGGGACTTACGCACAGATACGCAGTATTTT.

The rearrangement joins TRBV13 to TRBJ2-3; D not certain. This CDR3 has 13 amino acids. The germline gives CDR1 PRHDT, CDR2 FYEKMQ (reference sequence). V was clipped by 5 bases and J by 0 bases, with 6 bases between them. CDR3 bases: TGTGCCAGCAGCCCCGGTAGCACAGATACGCAGTATTTT. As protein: CASSPGSTDTQYF.

DNA of the CDR3: TGTGCCAGCAGCAATAACTATGGCTACACCTTC. As protein: CASSNNYGYTF. The rearrangement joins TRBV12-3 or TRBV12-4 to TRBJ1-2, with D hard to call. This CDR3 has 11 residues. The V gene lost 6 bases and the J gene lost 1 base, with 3 bases spanning the gap.

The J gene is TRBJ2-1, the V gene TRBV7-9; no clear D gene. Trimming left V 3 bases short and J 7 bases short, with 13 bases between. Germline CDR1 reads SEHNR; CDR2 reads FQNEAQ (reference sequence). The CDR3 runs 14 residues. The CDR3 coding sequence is TGTGCCAGCAGCTTCATCATGGCTCAGAATGAGCAGTTCTTC. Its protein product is CASSFIMAQNEQFF.

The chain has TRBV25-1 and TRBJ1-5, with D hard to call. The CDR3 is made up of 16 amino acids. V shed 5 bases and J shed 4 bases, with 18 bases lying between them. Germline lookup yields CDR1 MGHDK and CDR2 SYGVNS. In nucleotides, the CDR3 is TGTGCCAGCAGTCCCTCATGGGCAGGCGAAAATCAGCCCCAGCATTTT. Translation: CASSPSWAGENQPQHF.

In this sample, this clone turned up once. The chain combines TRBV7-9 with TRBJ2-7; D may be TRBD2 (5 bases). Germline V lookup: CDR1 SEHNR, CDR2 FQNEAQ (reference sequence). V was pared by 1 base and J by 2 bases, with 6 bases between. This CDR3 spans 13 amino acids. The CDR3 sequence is CASSLGGTYEQYF. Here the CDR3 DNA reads TGTGCCAGCAGCTTAGGAGGGACCTACGAGCAGTACTTC.

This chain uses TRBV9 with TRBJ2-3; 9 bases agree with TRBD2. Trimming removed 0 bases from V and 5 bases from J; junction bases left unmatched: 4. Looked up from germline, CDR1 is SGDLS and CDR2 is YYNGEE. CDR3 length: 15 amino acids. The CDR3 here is CASSVGLAGIDTQYF. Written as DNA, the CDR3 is TGTGCCAGCAGCGTAGGGCTAGCGGGAATAGATACGCAGTATTTT.

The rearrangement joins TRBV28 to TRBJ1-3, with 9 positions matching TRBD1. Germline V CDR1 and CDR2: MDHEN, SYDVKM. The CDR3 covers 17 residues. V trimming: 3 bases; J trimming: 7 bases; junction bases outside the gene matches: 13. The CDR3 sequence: CASSFIQGAKIPNTIYF. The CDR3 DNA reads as TGTGCCAGCAGTTTCATACAGGGGGCGAAGATACCTAACACCATATATTTT.

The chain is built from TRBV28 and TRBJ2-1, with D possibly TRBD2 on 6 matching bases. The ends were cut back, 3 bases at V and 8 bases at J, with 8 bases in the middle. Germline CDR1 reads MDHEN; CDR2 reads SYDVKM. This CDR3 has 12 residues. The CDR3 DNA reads TGTGCCAGCAGTTTCGGGGGTGATGAGCAGTTCTTC. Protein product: CASSFGGDEQFF.

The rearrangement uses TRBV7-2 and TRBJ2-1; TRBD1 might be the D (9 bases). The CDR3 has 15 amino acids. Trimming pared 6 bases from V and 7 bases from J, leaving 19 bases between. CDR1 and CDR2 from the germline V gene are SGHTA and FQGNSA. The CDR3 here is CASRRGDRVGNEQFF. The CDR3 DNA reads TGTGCCAGCAGGCGGGGGGACAGGGTAGGAAATGAGCAGTTCTTC.

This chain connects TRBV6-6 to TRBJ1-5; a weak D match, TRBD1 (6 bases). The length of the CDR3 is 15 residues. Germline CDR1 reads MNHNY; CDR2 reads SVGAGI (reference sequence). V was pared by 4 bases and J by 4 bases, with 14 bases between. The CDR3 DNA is TGTGCCAGCAGTTCCGGACAGCTACAAAATCAGCCCCAGCATTTT. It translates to CASSSGQLQNQPQHF.

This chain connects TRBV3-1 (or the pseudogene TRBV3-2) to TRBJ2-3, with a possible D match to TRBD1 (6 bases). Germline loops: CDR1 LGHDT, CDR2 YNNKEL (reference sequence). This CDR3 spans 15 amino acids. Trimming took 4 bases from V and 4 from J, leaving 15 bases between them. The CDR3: CASSRGTTFSDTQYF. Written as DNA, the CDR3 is TGTGCCAGCAGCCGGGGGACAACGTTTTCAGATACGCAGTATTTT.

CDR3 sequence (DNA): TGTGCCAGTAGTGAGTCTAGCGGGATGAACAATGAGCAGTTCTTC. This sequence encodes CASSESSGMNNEQFF. V and J are TRBV19 and TRBJ2-1; 9 positions agree with TRBD2. V was clipped by 5 bases and J by 5 bases; unmatched bases: 7. The CDR3 has 15 residues. Germline CDR1 reads LNHDA; CDR2 reads SQIVND (reference sequence).

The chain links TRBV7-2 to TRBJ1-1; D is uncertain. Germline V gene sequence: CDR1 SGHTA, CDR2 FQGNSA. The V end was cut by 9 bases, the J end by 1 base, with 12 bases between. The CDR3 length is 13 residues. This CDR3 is CASYFTGNTEAFF. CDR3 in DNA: TGTGCCAGTTATTTTACGGGGAACACTGAAGCTTTCTTT.

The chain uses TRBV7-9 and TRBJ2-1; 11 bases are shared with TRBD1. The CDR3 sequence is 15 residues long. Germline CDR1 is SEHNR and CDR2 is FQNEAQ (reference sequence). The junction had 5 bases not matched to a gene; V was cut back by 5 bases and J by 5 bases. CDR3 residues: CASSPGQGVDNEQFF. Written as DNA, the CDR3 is TGTGCCAGCAGCCCGGGACAGGGGGTAGACAATGAGCAGTTCTTC.